This T cell receptor (beta chain) was identified during a study of T cell responses to AZD1222 COVID-19 vaccine. The CDR3 is 13 amino acids. The germline V gene encodes CDR1 SNHLY and CDR2 FYNNEI. Trimming shortened V by 3 bases and J by 5 bases, and 8 bases separated the two germline ends. The method was immunoSEQ multiplex PCR; TCRdb's version includes in-frame clones alone and lacks a portion of them. The sample holds roughly 120,000 clones, 91% seen once. The chain combines TRBV2 with TRBJ1-5; D gene ambiguous. Material: peripheral blood, obtained on day 0 of AZD1222 vaccination. The TCR comes from an adult in good health. The CDR3 bases are TGTGCCAGCAGTGAGGTAAGGGATCAGCCCCAGCATTTT. It is translated as CASSEVRDQPQHF.